A selection of T cell receptor beta chains follows, all from one sample in a study of beta chain features in type 1 diabetes. Repertoires were generated with immunoSEQ multiplex PCR, while TCRdb's copy carries only in-frame clones and drops some. Here the sample spans hundreds of thousands of clones, 10% to 15% being singletons. The sequencing sample was made of naive CD4+ T cells from blood. These receptors all stem from a man aged 18 to 29 with type 1 diabetes. CDR3s include the opening cysteine and the closing phenylalanine or tryptophan.

TRBJ2-1 | TRBV11-2 | CASSLGQSGYNEQFF
TRBJ1-1 | TRBV6-4 | CASSDGWGPSTEAFF
TRBJ2-4 | TRBV5-1 | CASSASGHIQYF
TRBJ1-6 | TRBV6-1 | CASTEQGASSPLHF
TRBJ2-3 | TRBV10-3 | CAISSTTDTQYF
TRBJ1-2 | TRBV5-1 | CASSPSGEDYGYTF
TRBJ2-7 | TRBV29-1 | CSVQTAPYEQYF
TRBJ1-4 | TRBV7-9 | CASSASGAEGEKLFF
TRBJ1-5 | TRBV4-2 | CASSQDLVTGNQPQHF
TRBJ2-1 | TRBV19 | CASTEGLPNNEQFF
TRBJ1-1 | TRBV2 | CASVAGMRLTEAFF
TRBJ1-2 | TRBV15 | CATSRVFENYGYTF
TRBJ2-2 | TRBV7-9 | CASSLDRVGELFF
TRBJ2-5 | TRBV19 | CASSIGGGIETQYF
TRBJ2-5 | TRBV5-7 | CASSFHRDRGQQETQYF
TRBJ2-1 | TRBV11-2 | CASSARGRARKGGEQFF
TRBJ2-3 | TRBV2 | CASAGTGFADTQYF
TRBJ2-1 | TRBV7-2 | CASTSQGGPGNEQFF
TRBJ2-3 | TRBV5-1 | CASSLAYSDTQYF
TRBJ1-6 | TRBV5-6 | CASSLVSGGSNSPLHF
TRBJ1-1 | TRBV5-5 | CASSLEGNTEAFF
TRBJ1-1 | TRBV5-4 | CASSSGTPYKLKDTEAFF
TRBJ1-2 | TRBV2 | CASSRDRGPLGGYTF
TRBJ2-2 | TRBV30 | CAWSPTNTGELFF
TRBJ1-2 | TRBV5-1 | CASSLNPGTGGDGYTF
TRBJ1-4 | TRBV15 | CATSVRTGNEKLFF
TRBJ1-6 | TRBV19 | CASSIDPPVQGLWYNSPLHF
TRBJ2-5 | TRBV11-2 | CASRSGEQETQYF
TRBJ2-7 | TRBV27 | CASSLNHGQLYEQYF
TRBJ2-7 | TRBV10-3 | CATGTSGEEQYF
TRBJ2-7 | TRBV2 | CASSQGRSGVRYEQYF
TRBJ2-7 | TRBV19 | CASMAGTASYEQYF
TRBJ1-2 | TRBV4-1 | CASSQPMEGFYTF
TRBJ1-1 | TRBV18 | CASSPQDRVPPDTEAFF
TRBJ1-1 | TRBV10-3 | CAISKQGDTEAFF
TRBJ1-1 | TRBV5-6 | CASSFGEGTEAFF
TRBJ2-3 | TRBV18 | CASLGQGEDTQYF
TRBJ1-2 | TRBV30 | CAERGAGPVYGYTF
TRBJ2-7 | TRBV5-4 | CASSLVGRGSSYEQYF
TRBJ2-3 | TRBV15 | CATSRGLPFVEDTQYF
TRBJ1-4 | TRBV11-2 | CASSLLRAGEKLFF
TRBJ2-3 | TRBV18 | CASSRSNTDTQYF
TRBJ1-6 | TRBV5-4 | CASSLSGRSNSPLHF
TRBJ2-7 | TRBV6-5 | CASSSGGESSYEQYF
TRBJ2-2 | TRBV28 | CASSALDGTGELFF
TRBJ1-1 | TRBV30 | CAWSPRQGNTEAFF
TRBJ1-1 | TRBV9 | CASSVGGYGTLSEAFF
TRBJ1-1 | TRBV30 | CASIGQLNTEAFF